This TCR beta chain was observed in a study of molecular identifiers for immune sequencing clone quantification. Points from the study as a whole: The study reportedly detected spiked Jurkat TCR RNA from one cell among some 940,000 naive cells.

Trimming left V 0 bases short and J 4 bases short, with 13 bases between. This CDR3 region has 16 residues. Germline V gene data show CDR1 as SGHRS and CDR2 as YFSETQ. The authors built bulk TCR libraries by previously described methods with listed TCR primers. TCRdb recomputed calls from the PCR reads with MiXCR, one row per CDR3 protein. This repertoire shows over 600,000 distinct CDR3 sequences, about 20% found once; its top ten account for 0.85%. This clonotype was seen repeatedly, ten times or more. Its antigen is not known. The specimen sequenced was naive CD8+ T cells from blood, with Jurkat cell RNA spiked in. The subset here: FACS-sorted CD8+CD4-CCR7+CD45RA+ naive T cells. This clonotype was obtained from a human donor in good health. Some libraries in this study had Jurkat cell RNA spiked in. The V gene is TRBV5-1, the J gene TRBJ2-2; D might be TRBD1 (6 bases). The CDR3 DNA reads as TGCGCCAGCAGCTTGGTTGCAGGGGCGGGCACCGGGGAGCTGTTTTTT. Its translation: CASSLVAGAGTGELFF.